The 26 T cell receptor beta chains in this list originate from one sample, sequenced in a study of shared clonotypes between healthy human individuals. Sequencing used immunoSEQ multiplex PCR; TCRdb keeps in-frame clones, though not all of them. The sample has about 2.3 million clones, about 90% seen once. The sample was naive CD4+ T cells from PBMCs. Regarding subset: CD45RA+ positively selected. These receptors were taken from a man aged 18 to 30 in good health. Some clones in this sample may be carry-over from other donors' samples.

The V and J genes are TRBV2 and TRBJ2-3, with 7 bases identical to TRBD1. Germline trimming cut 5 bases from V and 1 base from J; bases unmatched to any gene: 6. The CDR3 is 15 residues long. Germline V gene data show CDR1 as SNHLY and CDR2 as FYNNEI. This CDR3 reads CASSTGQTRTDTQYF. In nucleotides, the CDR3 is TGTGCCAGCAGTACGGGACAGACACGCACAGATACGCAGTATTTT.

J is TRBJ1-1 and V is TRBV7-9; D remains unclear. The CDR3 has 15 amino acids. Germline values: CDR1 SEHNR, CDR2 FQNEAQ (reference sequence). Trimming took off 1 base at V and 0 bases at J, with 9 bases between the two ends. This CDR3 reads CASSLEVLMNTEAFF. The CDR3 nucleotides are TGTGCCAGCAGCTTAGAAGTCCTGATGAACACTGAAGCTTTCTTT.

Written as DNA, the CDR3 is TGTGCCAGCAGGTTTAGTAGGGTCAATCAGCCCCAGCATTTT. Translation: CASRFSRVNQPQHF. The V gene is TRBV28, the J gene TRBJ1-5; D gene unclear. The ends were cut back, 6 bases at V and 3 bases at J, with 12 bases in the middle. Looked up from germline, CDR1 is MDHEN and CDR2 is SYDVKM. The CDR3 is 14 residues long.

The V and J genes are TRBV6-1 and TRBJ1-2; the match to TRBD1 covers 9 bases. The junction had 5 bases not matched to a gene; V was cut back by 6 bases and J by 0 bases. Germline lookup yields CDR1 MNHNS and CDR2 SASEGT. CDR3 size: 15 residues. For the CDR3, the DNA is TGTGCCAGCAGAAACAGGGGGCCATCTAACTATGGCTACACCTTC. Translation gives CASRNRGPSNYGYTF.

DNA of the CDR3: TGTGCCAGCAGCTTGACAGGGGATAAAGGAATTTACGAGCAGTACTTC. The encoded protein is CASSLTGDKGIYEQYF. This chain uses TRBV5-6 with TRBJ2-7; 7 nucleotides match TRBD1. Germline V gene sequence: CDR1 SGHDT, CDR2 YYEEEE. The J segment lost 4 bases and the V segment lost 1 base, leaving 11 bases of the junction unmatched. This CDR3 spans 16 amino acids.

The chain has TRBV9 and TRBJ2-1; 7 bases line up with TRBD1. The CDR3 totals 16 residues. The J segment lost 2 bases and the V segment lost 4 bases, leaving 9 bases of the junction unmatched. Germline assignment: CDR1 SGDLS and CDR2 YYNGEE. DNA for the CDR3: TGTGCCAGCAGCCCACAGGGGCAGGGGACCTACAATGAGCAGTTCTTC. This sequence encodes CASSPQGQGTYNEQFF.

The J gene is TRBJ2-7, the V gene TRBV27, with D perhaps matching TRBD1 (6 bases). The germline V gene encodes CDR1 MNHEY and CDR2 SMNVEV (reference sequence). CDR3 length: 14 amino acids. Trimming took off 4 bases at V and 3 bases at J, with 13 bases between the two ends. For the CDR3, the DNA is TGTGCCAGCAGTTCCCCGGGACACCTCTACGAGCAGTACTTC. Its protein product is CASSSPGHLYEQYF.

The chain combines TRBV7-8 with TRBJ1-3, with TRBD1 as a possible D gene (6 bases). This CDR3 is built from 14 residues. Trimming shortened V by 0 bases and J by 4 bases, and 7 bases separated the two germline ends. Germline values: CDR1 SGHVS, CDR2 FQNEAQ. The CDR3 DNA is TGTGCCAGCAGCTTAGCAACAGGGGGAAACACCATATATTTT. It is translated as CASSLATGGNTIYF.

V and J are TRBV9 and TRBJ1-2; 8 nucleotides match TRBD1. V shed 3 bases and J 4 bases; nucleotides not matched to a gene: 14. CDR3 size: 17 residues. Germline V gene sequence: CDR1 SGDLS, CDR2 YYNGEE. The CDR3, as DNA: TGTGCCAGCAGCGGCGGGACAGGACGGGAGGATAGCTATGGCTACACCTTC. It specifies CASSGGTGREDSYGYTF.

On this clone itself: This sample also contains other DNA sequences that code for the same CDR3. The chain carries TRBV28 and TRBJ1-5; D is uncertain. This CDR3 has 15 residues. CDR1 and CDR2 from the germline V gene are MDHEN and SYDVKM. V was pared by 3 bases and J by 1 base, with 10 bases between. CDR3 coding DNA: TGTGCCAGCAGTTTGGGTACAGTGAGCAATCAGCCCCAGCATTTT. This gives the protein CASSLGTVSNQPQHF.

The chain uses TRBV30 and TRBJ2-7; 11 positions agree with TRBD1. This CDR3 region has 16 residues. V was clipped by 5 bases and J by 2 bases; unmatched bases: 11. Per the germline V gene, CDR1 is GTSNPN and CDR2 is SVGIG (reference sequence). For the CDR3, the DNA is TGTGCCTGGGGCTCAGGGACAGGGGGTCATCCCTACGAGCAGTACTTC. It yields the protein CAWGSGTGGHPYEQYF.

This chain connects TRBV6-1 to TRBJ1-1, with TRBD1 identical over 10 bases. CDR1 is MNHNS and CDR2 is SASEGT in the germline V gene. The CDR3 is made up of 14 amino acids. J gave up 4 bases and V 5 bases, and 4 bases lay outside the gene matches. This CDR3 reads CASSRQGAVTEAFF. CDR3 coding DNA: TGTGCCAGCAGTAGACAGGGGGCCGTCACTGAAGCTTTCTTT.

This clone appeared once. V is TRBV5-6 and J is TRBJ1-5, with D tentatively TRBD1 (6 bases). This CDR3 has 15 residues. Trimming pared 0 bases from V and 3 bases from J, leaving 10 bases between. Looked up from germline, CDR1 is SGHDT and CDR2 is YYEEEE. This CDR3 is CASSLGQVYNQPQHF. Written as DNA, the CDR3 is TGTGCCAGCAGCTTGGGACAGGTATACAATCAGCCCCAGCATTTT. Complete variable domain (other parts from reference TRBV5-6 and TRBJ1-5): DAGVTQSPTHLIKTRGQQVTLRCSPKSGHDTVSWYQQALGQGPQFIFQYYEEEERQRGNFPDRFSGHQFPNYSSELNVNALLLGDSALYLCASSLGQVYNQPQHFGDGTRLSIL.

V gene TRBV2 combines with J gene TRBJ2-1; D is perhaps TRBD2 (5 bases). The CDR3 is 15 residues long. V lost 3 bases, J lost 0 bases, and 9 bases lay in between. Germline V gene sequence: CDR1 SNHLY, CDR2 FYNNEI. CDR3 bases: TGTGCCAGCAGTGACGCGGGTAGCTCCTACAATGAGCAGTTCTTC. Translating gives CASSDAGSSYNEQFF.

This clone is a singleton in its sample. CDR3 DNA: TGCGCCAGCAGCTTGGAGCTAGCGGGAGTGGGGACCGGGGAGCTGTTTTTT. Translation: CASSLELAGVGTGELFF. The chain carries TRBV5-1 and TRBJ2-2, with TRBD2 matching over 10 bases. This CDR3 region has 17 residues. Germline trimming cut 0 bases from V and 5 bases from J; bases unmatched to any gene: 7. Germline V CDR1 and CDR2: SGHRS, YFSETQ.

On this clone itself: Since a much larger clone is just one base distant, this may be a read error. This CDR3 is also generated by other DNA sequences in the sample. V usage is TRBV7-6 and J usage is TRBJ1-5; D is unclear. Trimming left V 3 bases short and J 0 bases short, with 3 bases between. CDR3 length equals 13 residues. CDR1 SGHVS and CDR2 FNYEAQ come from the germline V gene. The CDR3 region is CASSLDSNQPQHF. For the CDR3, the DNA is TGTGCCAGCAGCTTGGATAGCAATCAGCCCCAGCATTTT.

The CDR3 here is CASSPVGTGGTDTQYF. In nucleotides, the CDR3 is TGTGCCAGTAGTCCCGTCGGGACAGGGGGTACAGATACGCAGTATTTT. V usage is TRBV19 and J usage is TRBJ2-3, with 11 bases fitting TRBD1. CDR1 and CDR2 (germline): LNHDA, SQIVND (reference sequence). Germline trimming cut 5 bases from V and 3 bases from J; bases unmatched to any gene: 7. The CDR3 runs to 16 residues.

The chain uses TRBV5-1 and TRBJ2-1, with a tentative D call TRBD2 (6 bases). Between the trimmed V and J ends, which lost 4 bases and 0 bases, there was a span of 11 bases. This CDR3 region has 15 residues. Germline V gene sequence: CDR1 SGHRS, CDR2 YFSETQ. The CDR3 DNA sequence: TGCGCCAGCAGCACCGGACTAAGCTCCTACAATGAGCAGTTCTTC. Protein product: CASSTGLSSYNEQFF.

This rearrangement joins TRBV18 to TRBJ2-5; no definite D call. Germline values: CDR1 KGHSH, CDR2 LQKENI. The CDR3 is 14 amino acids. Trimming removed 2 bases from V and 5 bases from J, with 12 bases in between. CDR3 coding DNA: TGTGCCAGCTCACCATTTACCCTCCGGGAGACCCAGTACTTC. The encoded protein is CASSPFTLRETQYF.

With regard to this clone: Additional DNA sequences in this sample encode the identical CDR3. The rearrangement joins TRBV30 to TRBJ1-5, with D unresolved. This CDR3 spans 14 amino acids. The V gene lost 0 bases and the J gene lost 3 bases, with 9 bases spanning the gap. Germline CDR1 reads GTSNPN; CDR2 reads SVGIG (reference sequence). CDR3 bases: TGTGCCTGGAGTGTACGAGGGTCCAATCAGCCCCAGCATTTT. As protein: CAWSVRGSNQPQHF.

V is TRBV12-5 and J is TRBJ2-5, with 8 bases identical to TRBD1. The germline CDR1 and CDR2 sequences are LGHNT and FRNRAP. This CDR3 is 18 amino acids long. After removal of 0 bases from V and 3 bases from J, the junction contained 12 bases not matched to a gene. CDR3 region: CASGLVSPAGQVEETQYF. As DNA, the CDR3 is TGTGCTAGTGGTTTGGTCTCTCCCGCGGGACAGGTAGAAGAGACCCAGTACTTC. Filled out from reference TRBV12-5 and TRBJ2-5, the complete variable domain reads DARVTQTPRHKVTEMGQEVTMRCQPILGHNTVFWYRQTMMQGLELLAYFRNRAPLDDSGMPKDRFSAEMPDATLATLKIQPSEPRDSAVYFCASGLVSPAGQVEETQYFGPGTRLLVL.

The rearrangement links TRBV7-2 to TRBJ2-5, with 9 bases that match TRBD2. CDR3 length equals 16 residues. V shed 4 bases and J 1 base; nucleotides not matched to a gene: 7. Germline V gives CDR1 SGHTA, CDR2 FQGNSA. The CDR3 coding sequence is TGTGCCAGCAGCTCGAAGACTAGCGGTAGCCAAGAGACCCAGTACTTC. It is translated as CASSSKTSGSQETQYF.

The CDR3 is CASSQTSRNTQYF. CDR3 sequence (DNA): TGTGCCAGCAGCCAAACTTCGCGTAATACGCAGTATTTT. This rearrangement joins TRBV7-9 to TRBJ2-3, with D hard to call. The CDR3 consists of 13 residues. The germline CDR1 and CDR2 sequences are SEHNR and FQNEAQ (reference sequence). The V end was cut by 5 bases, the J end by 7 bases, with 13 bases between. The full variable domain, rest sourced from reference TRBV7-9 and TRBJ2-3, is DTGVSQNPRHKITKRGQNVTFRCDPISEHNRLYWYRQTLGQGPEFLTYFQNEAQLEKSRLLSDRFSAERPKGSFSTLEIQRTEQGDSAMYLCASSQTSRNTQYFGPGTRLTVL.

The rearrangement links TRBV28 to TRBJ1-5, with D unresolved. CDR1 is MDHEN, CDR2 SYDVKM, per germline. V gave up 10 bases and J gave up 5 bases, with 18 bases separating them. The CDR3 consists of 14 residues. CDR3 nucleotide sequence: TGTGCCACCGTCGGGAATACCGCCTATCAGCCCCAGCATTTT. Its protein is CATVGNTAYQPQHF.

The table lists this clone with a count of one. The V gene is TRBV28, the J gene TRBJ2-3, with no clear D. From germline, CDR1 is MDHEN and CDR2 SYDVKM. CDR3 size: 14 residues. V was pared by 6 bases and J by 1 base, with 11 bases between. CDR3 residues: CASSLVIGTDTQYF. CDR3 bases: TGTGCCAGCAGCCTAGTAATCGGCACAGATACGCAGTATTTT.

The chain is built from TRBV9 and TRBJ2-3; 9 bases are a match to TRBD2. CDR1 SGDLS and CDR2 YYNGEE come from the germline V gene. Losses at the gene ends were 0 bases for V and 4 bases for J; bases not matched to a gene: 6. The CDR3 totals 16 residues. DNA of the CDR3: TGTGCCAGCAGCGTAGCGGTGACTAGCGGACCAGATACGCAGTATTTT. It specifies CASSVAVTSGPDTQYF.